These 16 T cell receptor beta chains came from one sample sequenced in a study of OX40 agonist ivuxolimab in advanced cancers. Only in-frame clones appear in the TCRdb table, and some are missing; sequencing was by immunoSEQ multiplex PCR. The sample yields tens of thousands of clones, 84% seen once. This specimen consisted of CD4+ or CD8+ T cells sorted from blood, obtained in a trial of the OX40 agonist ivuxolimab. Source of these receptors: an adult with an advanced solid tumor such as melanoma, head and neck, liver or kidney cancer.

The gene calls are TRBV5-1 and TRBJ2-3; 14 bases match TRBD2. Germline assignment: CDR1 SGHRS and CDR2 YFSETQ. The CDR3 spans 18 residues. V shed 1 base, J shed 3 bases, and the junction held 7 bases outside the gene matches. The CDR3 reads CASSLSGTSGSGTDTQYF. The CDR3 nucleotides read TGCGCCAGCAGCTTGTCCGGGACTAGCGGGAGTGGTACAGATACGCAGTATTTT.

J is TRBJ2-7 and V is TRBV28, with D uncertain. The CDR3 is made up of 10 amino acids. Germline V gives CDR1 MDHEN, CDR2 SYDVKM. Trimming cost V 8 bases and J 5 bases, with 7 bases left between them. CDR3 DNA: TGTGCCAGCGAGATTCACGAGCAGTACTTC. Translation: CASEIHEQYF. The full variable domain, rest sourced from reference TRBV28 and TRBJ2-7, is DVKVTQSSRYLVKRTGEKVFLECVQDMDHENMFWYRQDPGLGLRLIYFSYDVKMKEKGDIPEGYSVSREKKERFSLILESASTNQTSMYLCASEIHEQYFGPGTRLTVT.

The chain joins TRBV4-3 to TRBJ1-3; D not resolved. The V end was cut by 0 bases, the J end by 4 bases, with 13 bases between. This CDR3 region has 16 residues. Germline-derived CDR1 and CDR2 are LGHNA and YSLEER. The CDR3 DNA reads TGCGCCAGCAGCCAAGATTTAGGACCGGCCGGAAACACCATATATTTT. It specifies CASSQDLGPAGNTIYF.

CDR3 in DNA: TGTGCCAGCAGCTTTAGTCGGGGACTCTCCTACGAGCAGTACTTC. It is translated as CASSFSRGLSYEQYF. The chain joins TRBV11-1 to TRBJ2-7, with D maybe TRBD2 (6 bases). The CDR3 sequence is 15 residues long. In germline, CDR1 is SGHAT, CDR2 FQDESV (reference sequence). Trimming pared 3 bases from V and 0 bases from J, leaving 12 bases between.

V is TRBV6-5 and J is TRBJ1-5; the D gene is possibly TRBD1 (6 bases). The CDR3 contains 13 residues. In germline, CDR1 is MNHEY, CDR2 SVGAGI. Here the CDR3 reads CGAGGSEYQPQHF. CDR3 coding DNA: TGTGGGGCGGGGGGCTCAGAGTATCAGCCCCAGCATTTT.

The CDR3 is CASTLSSGRSYNEQFF. DNA for the CDR3: TGTGCCAGCACCCTTTCTAGCGGGCGATCCTACAATGAGCAGTTCTTC. The rearrangement uses TRBV5-6 and TRBJ2-1; TRBD2 matches at 8 bases. The V segment lost 6 bases and the J segment 1 base; nucleotides outside the gene matches: 9. The V gene's germline CDR1 is SGHDT and CDR2 YYEEEE. The CDR3 spans 16 residues.

The chain links TRBV5-8 to TRBJ2-5, with 15 bases identical to TRBD2. From germline, CDR1 is SGHTS and CDR2 YDEGEE. CDR3 length: 15 residues. J was trimmed by 5 bases and V by 7 bases; bases with no gene match: 6. The DNA for the CDR3 is TGTGCCAGCCGGAGAGGGACTAGCGGGGGGGAGACCCAGTACTTC. It yields the protein CASRRGTSGGETQYF.

The chain uses TRBV7-2 and TRBJ1-2, with D uncertain. This CDR3 spans 13 amino acids. V was cut by 8 bases and J by 6 bases, with 16 bases left in between. Germline-derived CDR1 and CDR2 are SGHTA and FQGNSA. The CDR3 sequence: CASVPARTDGYTF. DNA for the CDR3: TGTGCCAGCGTGCCGGCACGGACGGATGGCTACACCTTC.

The chain uses TRBV19 and TRBJ2-7; no clear D. Trimming left V 1 base short and J 3 bases short, with 7 bases between. Germline values: CDR1 LNHDA, CDR2 SQIVND (reference sequence). The CDR3 spans 13 residues. The CDR3 DNA is TGTGCCAGTAGTATAGGAGAGGTCTACGAGCAGTACTTC. Its translation is CASSIGEVYEQYF. Filled out from reference TRBV19 and TRBJ2-7, the complete variable domain reads DGGITQSPKYLFRKEGQNVTLSCEQNLNHDAMYWYRQDPGQGLRLIYYSQIVNDFQKGDIAEGYSVSREKKESFPLTVTSAQKNPTAFYLCASSIGEVYEQYFGPGTRLTVT.

The V call is TRBV6-6, the J call TRBJ1-2; possible D gene TRBD1, 5 bases. Germline CDR1 MNHNY, CDR2 SVGAGI (reference sequence). The V end was cut by 2 bases, the J end by 4 bases, with 14 bases between. The CDR3 sequence is 15 residues long. CDR3 residues: CASSYARDVIYGYTF. The CDR3 DNA follows: TGTGCCAGCAGTTACGCCAGGGATGTTATCTATGGCTACACCTTC.

The rearrangement links TRBV7-9 to TRBJ1-2, with TRBD1 as a possible D gene (5 bases). The V and J ends lost 4 bases and 8 bases respectively, with 14 bases between them. This CDR3 comprises 13 residues. Germline V gene data show CDR1 as SEHNR and CDR2 as FQNEAQ (reference sequence). The CDR3 DNA is TGTGCCAGCAGCTCCGGACGGGGCCCAGGCTACACCTTC. It is translated as CASSSGRGPGYTF.

The rearrangement joins TRBV5-6 to TRBJ1-1; possible D gene TRBD1, 5 bases. V was pared by 0 bases and J by 1 base, with 10 bases between. CDR1 is SGHDT and CDR2 is YYEEEE in the germline V gene. The CDR3 contains 15 residues. DNA of the CDR3: TGTGCCAGCAGCTTGGCCGGGACCCCGAACACTGAAGCTTTCTTT. It translates to CASSLAGTPNTEAFF.

The chain is built from TRBV25-1 and TRBJ1-1; maybe TRBD1 (5 bases). The CDR3 is 13 residues long. Looked up from germline, CDR1 is MGHDK and CDR2 is SYGVNS. The V gene lost 3 bases and the J gene lost 4 bases, with 9 bases spanning the gap. The CDR3 spells CASSDPRATEAFF. The CDR3 nucleotides are TGTGCCAGCAGTGACCCCAGGGCCACTGAAGCTTTCTTT.

This chain links TRBV29-1 with TRBJ1-1; D not certain. The germline V gene has CDR1 SQVTM and CDR2 ANQGSEA. Trimming shortened V by 5 bases and J by 1 base, and 8 bases separated the two germline ends. The CDR3 has 12 residues. For the CDR3, the DNA is TGCAGCGTTCGCCCCTCGAACACTGAAGCTTTCTTT. Its translation is CSVRPSNTEAFF.

The chain links TRBV6-6 to TRBJ2-5, with 7 nucleotides matching TRBD1. This CDR3 has 14 residues. Germline V gene sequence: CDR1 MNHNY, CDR2 SVGAGI (reference sequence). After removal of 4 bases from V and 3 bases from J, the junction contained 5 bases not matched to a gene. The CDR3 spells CASSSSDREETQYF. CDR3 nucleotide sequence: TGTGCCAGCAGTTCCTCAGACAGGGAAGAGACCCAGTACTTC.

In DNA, the CDR3 is TGTGCCAGCAGCCTCAACACAGATACGCAGTATTTT. It codes for CASSLNTDTQYF. This sequence joins TRBV27 and TRBJ2-3; the D is unclear. The CDR3 consists of 12 residues. From germline, CDR1 is MNHEY and CDR2 SMNVEV (reference sequence). V was shortened by 6 bases and J by 2 bases, with 6 bases between the two germline ends.